These 8 T cell receptor beta chains share one sample of origin, sequenced in a study of cytomegalovirus exposure and HLA in healthy donors. The PCR had 60 Vbeta and 13 Jbeta primers. Using immunoSEQ multiplex PCR, the repertoire was profiled, and TCRdb retains in-frame clones only, with some absent. Here the sample spans around 70,000 clones, approximately 80% being singletons. The sequenced sample consisted of PBMCs. These receptors were obtained from a human donor in good health.

The chain links TRBV5-1 to TRBJ2-3; TRBD1 matches at 9 bases. The length of the CDR3 is 14 residues. Germline CDR1 SGHRS, CDR2 YFSETQ. Germline trimming cut 2 bases from V and 5 bases from J; bases unmatched to any gene: 3. The CDR3 loop is CASSFTGGQDTQYF. CDR3 coding DNA: TGCGCCAGCAGCTTTACAGGGGGCCAAGATACGCAGTATTTT.

The chain combines TRBV5-6 with TRBJ2-5; weak D call: TRBD1 (5 bases). The DNA end favors TRBJ2-7, so the J call may be wrong. Per germline, CDR1 SGHDT and CDR2 YYEEEE. The CDR3 spans 12 residues. The CDR3 DNA follows: TGTGCCAGCAGCCTACAGGTCTACGAGCAGTACTTC. Amino acids: CASSLQVYEQYF.

V usage is TRBV5-1 and J usage is TRBJ1-2; 9 bases match TRBD1. CDR3 length: 15 amino acids. The germline V gene has CDR1 SGHRS and CDR2 YFSETQ. J gave up 2 bases and V 4 bases, and 6 bases lay outside the gene matches. The CDR3 bases are TGCGCCAGCAGCCCAAGGACAGGGGTCAACTATGGCTACACCTTC. Translated, it gives CASSPRTGVNYGYTF.

V gene TRBV7-3 combines with J gene TRBJ2-1; D may be TRBD1 (6 bases). Germline loops: CDR1 SGHTA, CDR2 FQGTGA. This CDR3 is built from 17 residues. Trimming shortened V by 2 bases and J by 6 bases, and 20 bases separated the two germline ends. The CDR3 coding sequence is TGTGCCAGCAGCTTAGGGCCGTCGGGACAACGGTCCAATGAGCAGTTCTTC. This translates into CASSLGPSGQRSNEQFF.

This clone was seen a single time. V usage is TRBV5-8 and J usage is TRBJ1-3, with D possibly matching TRBD1 (5 bases). This CDR3 is 15 amino acids long. CDR1 is SGHTS, CDR2 YDEGEE, per germline. Trimming removed 0 bases at V and 2 bases at J, with 9 bases between. The CDR3 coding sequence is TGTGCCAGCAGCTTGGGACAGTCAGCTGGAAACACCATATATTTT. This sequence encodes CASSLGQSAGNTIYF. The full variable domain, with the rest looked up from reference TRBV5-8 and TRBJ1-3, is EAGVTQSPTHLIKTRGQQATLRCSPISGHTSVYWYQQALGLGLQFLLWYDEGEERNRGNFPPRFSGRQFPNYSSELNVNALELEDSALYLCASSLGQSAGNTIYFGEGSWLTVV.

The chain is built from TRBV6-4 and TRBJ2-3; the match to TRBD1 covers 8 bases. Germline-derived CDR1 and CDR2 are MRHNA and SNTAGT. This CDR3 is 15 amino acids long. The V segment lost 3 bases and the J segment 6 bases; nucleotides outside the gene matches: 8. As DNA, the CDR3 is TGTGCCAGCAGTGAACTGGGGACAGGATCTGATACGCAGTATTTT. It yields the protein CASSELGTGSDTQYF.

The chain couples TRBV7-9 to TRBJ1-4, with TRBD1 matching over 8 bases. After removal of 4 bases from V and 0 bases from J, the junction contained 7 bases not matched to a gene. The V gene's germline CDR1 is SEHNR and CDR2 FQNEAQ (reference sequence). The CDR3 is 17 amino acids. The CDR3 DNA is TGTGCCAGCAGCTCCTCGTTACAGGGGGCAACTAATGAAAAACTGTTTTTT. Its translation: CASSSSLQGATNEKLFF.

This clone appeared a few times. This rearrangement joins TRBV7-2 to TRBJ2-5, with 9 bases fitting TRBD2. The trim removed 1 base at V and 3 bases at J, leaving 6 bases unmatched. There are 16 residues in the CDR3. CDR1 SGHTA and CDR2 FQGNSA come from the germline V gene. CDR3 nucleotide sequence: TGTGCCAGCAGCTTAGGAAGTCTAGCGGGAAAAGAGACCCAGTACTTC. Residues: CASSLGSLAGKETQYF.